This T cell receptor beta chain originates from a study of cytomegalovirus exposure and HLA in healthy donors. Study-level information: Among the approximately 400 genotyped donors, about 81% were placed in the Caucasian-associated ancestry cluster. General study points: After further analysis at a later stage, 16,951 TCR beta sequences were associated with HLA alleles at 0.05 false discovery rate. Accounts indicate the classifier identified cytomegalovirus status with strong specificity and sensitivity.

The PCR had 60 Vbeta and 13 Jbeta primers. Only in-frame clones appear in the TCRdb table, and some are missing; sequencing was by immunoSEQ multiplex PCR. The repertoire holds roughly 120,000 clones, with approximately 73% as singletons. The CDR3 is 15 residues long. The germline V gene has CDR1 MNHEY and CDR2 SMNVEV (reference sequence). About this clone itself: Antigen unknown. One end of the junction does not line up with germline, which may come from a read error.

Sequencing input: PBMCs. The clonotype originates from a man aged 55 to 69 in good health and CMV-seropositive. The rearrangement joins TRBV27 to TRBJ2-3; D is uncertain. The DNA of the CDR3 is TGTGCCGGCAGTTCTCCACTACTCTTCACAGATACGCAGTATTTT. Its translation is CAGSSPLLFTDTQYF.